The 20 T cell receptor beta chains presented below share a single source sample, sequenced in a study of beta chain features in type 1 diabetes (dated by TCRdb to the late 2010s). What the work shows at the level of the full study, not this receptor alone: A moderate but significant shortening of TCRB CDR3 length was observed in type 1 diabetes patients in all four CD4+ subsets.

Libraries were prepared through the immunoSEQ multiplex PCR assay. The entire amount of isolated RNA was reverse transcribed using the High Capacity cDNA Reverse Transcription Kit, so the sequenced TCRB transcripts were expressed ones. The table was pulled from immuneACCESS by TCRdb, which kept in-frame rearrangements only. Such tables lose some clones; where checked, under half of the loss comes from unresolved V genes, and the rest has no known cause. The sample includes about 260,000 clones, with around 24% observed a single time. 0.012% of the sample lies in the top ten. Their specific antigens are unknown. Sequencing was carried out using naive CD4+ T cells from blood. This specimen's cell subset or site label, interpreted: true naive CD4+ T cells. The source of these receptors is a young woman with type 1 diabetes.

The chain carries TRBV11-2 and TRBJ1-1, with D tentatively TRBD1 (6 bases). Deletions cut 6 bases from V and 4 bases from J, with 15 bases between. The CDR3 sequence is 14 residues long. Germline V gene sequence: CDR1 SGHAT, CDR2 FQNNGV. CDR3 loop: CASRHTGMGTEAFF. CDR3 nucleotides: TGTGCCAGCAGGCACACAGGGATGGGCACTGAAGCTTTCTTT.

This clone has a handful of counts. The rearrangement joins TRBV29-1 to TRBJ1-1; D not resolved. The V gene lost 3 bases and the J gene lost 6 bases, with 11 bases spanning the gap. From germline, CDR1 is SQVTM and CDR2 ANQGSEA. The CDR3 sequence is 12 residues long. CDR3 sequence (DNA): TGCAGCGTTGACGAGGCGGGGTCTGAAGCTTTCTTT. Translation gives CSVDEAGSEAFF. The full variable domain, with the rest looked up from reference TRBV29-1 and TRBJ1-1, is SAVISQKPSRDICQRGTSLTIQCQVDSQVTMMFWYRQQPGQSLTLIATANQGSEATYESGFVIDKFPISRPNLTFSTLTVSNMSPEDSSIYLCSVDEAGSEAFFGQGTRLTVV.

V and J are TRBV2 and TRBJ1-5; perhaps TRBD1 as D (5 bases). The CDR3 consists of 15 residues. Germline CDR1 is SNHLY and CDR2 is FYNNEI. Trimming removed 4 bases from V and 3 bases from J, with 13 bases in between. CDR3 protein: CASSVSGGDNQPQHF. The CDR3, as DNA: TGTGCCAGCAGTGTGAGTGGGGGGGACAATCAGCCCCAGCATTTT.

The genes are TRBV5-1 and TRBJ2-1; D ambiguous. This CDR3 contains 13 residues. CDR1 and CDR2 from the germline V gene are SGHRS and YFSETQ. V was clipped by 4 bases and J by 3 bases, with 8 bases between them. The CDR3 loop is CASSTTVYNEQFF. The CDR3 DNA reads TGCGCCAGCAGCACCACAGTCTACAATGAGCAGTTCTTC.

A few counts support this clone. The chain has TRBV5-1 and TRBJ2-5, with D perhaps matching TRBD2 (6 bases). This CDR3 has 15 amino acids. Trimming took 2 bases from V and 2 from J, leaving 13 bases between them. CDR1 SGHRS and CDR2 YFSETQ come from the germline V gene. CDR3 coding DNA: TGCGCCAGCAGCTTACACGTCGGGGGACAAGAGACCCAGTACTTC. Amino acid sequence: CASSLHVGGQETQYF.

J is TRBJ2-1 and V is TRBV6-5, with a possible D match to TRBD1 (8 bases). The germline V and J ends were trimmed by 11 bases and 6 bases, with 23 bases remaining between them. The CDR3 is 15 amino acids. Per the germline V gene, CDR1 is MNHEY and CDR2 is SVGAGI. In DNA, the CDR3 is TGTGCCTCCACGCCTACAGGGGGGGTTAGCAATGAGCAGTTCTTC. Its translation: CASTPTGGVSNEQFF.

The CDR3 loop reads CSVETGGNSEAFF. The CDR3 region has the DNA TGCAGCGTTGAGACAGGGGGCAATTCTGAAGCTTTCTTT. The gene calls are TRBV29-1 and TRBJ1-1; 10 bases fit TRBD1. With V trimmed by 3 bases and J by 6 bases, 4 bases remained unmatched. Germline-derived CDR1 and CDR2 are SQVTM and ANQGSEA. The CDR3 is made up of 13 amino acids.

The gene calls are TRBV6-6 and TRBJ1-5; no definite D call. Germline CDR1 and CDR2: MNHNY and SVGAGI (reference sequence). The CDR3 covers 15 residues. Trimming stripped 7 bases from V and 1 base from J, with 14 bases between. The CDR3 DNA sequence: TGTGCCAGCAAACGTACCGGTTTAAGCAATCAGCCCCAGCATTTT. Protein product: CASKRTGLSNQPQHF.

The V call is TRBV27, the J call TRBJ1-1; 7 bases align to TRBD1. After removal of 6 bases from V and 0 bases from J, the junction contained 7 bases not matched to a gene. CDR3 length: 15 residues. Per the germline V gene, CDR1 is MNHEY and CDR2 is SMNVEV (reference sequence). The CDR3: CASSRPGTVNTEAFF. In DNA, the CDR3 is TGTGCCAGCAGCCGCCCGGGGACAGTGAACACTGAAGCTTTCTTT.

This clone was observed a few times. The chain recombines TRBV5-4 with TRBJ2-2; D is possibly TRBD2 (6 bases). Germline lookup yields CDR1 SGHNT and CDR2 YYREEE (reference sequence). The germline V and J ends were trimmed by 4 bases and 3 bases, with 13 bases remaining between them. CDR3 length: 15 amino acids. This CDR3 is CASSARREHTGELFF. The CDR3 nucleotides read TGTGCCAGCAGCGCAAGGAGGGAGCACACCGGGGAGCTGTTTTTT.

The rearrangement links TRBV28 to TRBJ1-2; TRBD1 matches 9 bases. This CDR3 is built from 14 residues. Losses at the gene ends were 2 bases for V and 7 bases for J; bases not matched to a gene: 5. The germline gives CDR1 MDHEN, CDR2 SYDVKM. In nucleotides, the CDR3 is TGTGCCAGCAGTTTAGCGACAGGGGGTCTTGGCTACACCTTC. Its protein product is CASSLATGGLGYTF.

This chain joins TRBV7-3 and TRBJ2-1; no clear D. Germline V gene data show CDR1 as SGHTA and CDR2 as FQGTGA. This CDR3 is built from 14 residues. V was trimmed by 1 base and J by 3 bases, leaving 7 bases between them. The chain's CDR3 is CASSLIPNYNEQFF. As DNA, the CDR3 is TGTGCCAGCAGCTTAATCCCTAACTACAATGAGCAGTTCTTC.

The V call is TRBV5-1, the J call TRBJ2-1; 8 bases map to TRBD2. The V segment lost 4 bases and the J segment 9 bases; nucleotides outside the gene matches: 3. The CDR3 is 12 amino acids. The germline V gene has CDR1 SGHRS and CDR2 YFSETQ. This chain's CDR3 is CASSEGLGEQFF. As DNA, the CDR3 is TGCGCCAGCAGCGAGGGACTAGGTGAGCAGTTCTTC.

This chain joins TRBV6-5 and TRBJ2-1; D not certain. The CDR3 runs to 11 residues. The germline V and J ends were trimmed by 10 bases and 6 bases, with 10 bases remaining between them. The germline V gene encodes CDR1 MNHEY and CDR2 SVGAGI. For the CDR3, the DNA is TGTGCCATCAGCAGAAGCAATGAGCAGTTCTTC. Amino acids: CAISRSNEQFF.

The chain couples TRBV4-1 to TRBJ1-1; D ambiguous. The CDR3 has 15 amino acids. CDR1 and CDR2 (germline): MGHRA, YSYEKL. Trimming removed 4 bases from V and 2 bases from J, with 14 bases in between. The CDR3 nucleotides read TGCGCCAGCAGCCGACCGACGGAGCCTAACACTGAAGCTTTCTTT. It encodes CASSRPTEPNTEAFF.

This rearrangement joins TRBV18 to TRBJ2-1; 10 bases agree with TRBD2. Trimming removed 3 bases from V and 7 bases from J; junction bases left unmatched: 3. There are 14 residues in the CDR3. Per germline, CDR1 KGHSH and CDR2 LQKENI. Here the CDR3 DNA reads TGTGCCAGCTCACCGAGGACTAGCGGTAATGAGCAGTTCTTC. This codes for CASSPRTSGNEQFF.

This clone has just a few counts. The junction does not match germline at one end; this may be a read error. J is TRBJ2-1 and V is TRBV5-4; 8 nucleotides match TRBD1. CDR1 is SGHNT and CDR2 is YYREEE in the germline V gene (reference sequence). This CDR3 is 12 amino acids long. The CDR3 sequence is CASSSLPGGDIF. The DNA of the CDR3 is TGTGCCAGCAGCTCGCTTCCAGGGGGCGACATCTTC.

This clone was seen a handful of times. V usage is TRBV19 and J usage is TRBJ2-1; TRBD2 matches 9 bases. Germline lookup yields CDR1 LNHDA and CDR2 SQIVND (reference sequence). The CDR3 runs 15 residues. The junction had 4 bases not matched to a gene; V was cut back by 4 bases and J by 3 bases. CDR3 nucleotides: TGTGCCAGTAGTAGACTAGCGGAGATCTACAATGAGCAGTTCTTC. This codes for CASSRLAEIYNEQFF.

There are a few counts of this clone. V is TRBV6-6 and J is TRBJ2-5; 7 bases map to TRBD2. The CDR3 runs 15 residues. Germline values: CDR1 MNHNY, CDR2 SVGAGI (reference sequence). Trimming took 2 bases from V and 2 from J; bases not matched to a gene: 5. The CDR3 region has the DNA TGTGCCAGCAGTTACCGGGCGGGAGAGCAAGAGACCCAGTACTTC. Protein sequence: CASSYRAGEQETQYF.

This chain uses TRBV30 with TRBJ2-5; 9 nucleotides agree with TRBD2. The J call may be mistaken, given a closer DNA end match to TRBJ2-7. In germline, CDR1 is GTSNPN, CDR2 SVGIG (reference sequence). The CDR3 runs 12 residues. The CDR3 is CAWTSGTYEQYF. CDR3 nucleotide sequence: TGTGCCTGGACTAGCGGGACCTACGAGCAGTACTTC.